This T cell receptor (beta chain) was observed in a study of CD8+CD57+ T cells in acquired aplastic anemia. Study information: Sorted CD4+ and CD8+ cells gave a mean 3.2 ug DNA, range 0.2 to 27.4 ug.

Genomic DNA was employed as the template in profiling TCR beta VDJ and CDR3. TCRdb itself ran the reads through MiXCR, one entry per CDR3 protein. This table has some 180,000 distinct CDR3 sequences, less than 55% appearing once. This clonotype was detected ten times or more. The germline gives CDR1 SEHNR, CDR2 FQNEAQ (reference sequence). The CDR3 runs 12 residues. Trimming stripped 5 bases from V and 3 bases from J, with 8 bases between. The rearrangement joins TRBV7-9 to TRBJ2-7, with unresolved D. The sample taken for sequencing was sorted CD4+, CD8+, or CD8+CD57+ T cells (not recorded which) from PBMCs. The origin of this receptor is a human donor in good health. The DNA for the CDR3 is TGTGCCAGCAGCCGGACCCTCTACGAGCAGTACTTC. This translates into CASSRTLYEQYF.